These T cell receptor beta chains were read from a single sample in a study of blood T cell repertoires in COVID-19. The protocol was immunoSEQ multiplex PCR, while the TCRdb copy is restricted to in-frame clones and leaves out a portion. The table has around 130,000 clones, roughly 90% seen once. The sample comprised peripheral blood. These receptors all stem from a man aged 50-59 years with active COVID-19. Both conserved end residues are part of each CDR3. The order of the fields is D gene, J gene, V gene, CDR3 DNA, CDR3 protein. D genes are given only for firm matches.

TRBD2,TRBJ2-3,TRBV6-5,TGTGCCAGCAGTAGAGCGGGAGGAGGGACAGATACGCAGTATTTT,CASSRAGGGTDTQYF
.,TRBJ1-2,TRBV6-5,TGTGCCAGCAGTTACCAGGGAGGGGCCAACTATGGCTACACCTTC,CASSYQGGANYGYTF
TRBD2,TRBJ2-3,TRBV7-2,TGTGCCAGCAGCGCCGGACTAGCGGGAGGTACCAAAAGGTATTTT,CASSAGLAGGTKRYF
.,TRBJ2-1,TRBV12-3/TRBV12-4,TGTGCCAGCAGTTTCCGACAGAACAATGAGCAGTTCTTC,CASSFRQNNEQFF
TRBD2,TRBJ2-2,TRBV30,TGTGCCTCCACCTCCGGGACTAGCGTAACCGGGGAGCTGTTTTTT,CASTSGTSVTGELFF
TRBD1,TRBJ2-7,TRBV19,TGTGCCAGTAGCAACGCCGGGACAGGTCTTTGGGAGCAGTACTTC,CASSNAGTGLWEQYF
TRBD1,TRBJ1-5,TRBV27,TGTGCCAGCACTTCCCTAGGACAGGGGAAAAATCAGCCCCAGCATTTT,CASTSLGQGKNQPQHF
.,TRBJ1-2,TRBV19,TGTGCCAGTAGTATTCGAGGGCCGAACAGCTATGGCTACACCTTC,CASSIRGPNSYGYTF
TRBD1,TRBJ1-1,TRBV5-1,TGCGCCAGCAGCTTGGCCGGGACAGGGAACTTTGAAGCTTTCTTT,CASSLAGTGNFEAFF
.,TRBJ2-7,TRBV12-3/TRBV12-4,TGTGCCAGCAGTAAGGACAGCTCCTACGAGCAGTACTTC,CASSKDSSYEQYF
.,TRBJ2-5,TRBV29-1,TGCAGCGTTGAAGATCGACAGGGTGGCGGAGGGGGGACCCAGTACTTC,CSVEDRQGGGGGTQYF
.,TRBJ1-2,TRBV1,TGCACCAGCAGCCAAGGACAGGGGGATGGCTACACCTTC,CTSSQGQGDGYTF
TRBD2,TRBJ2-5,TRBV5-1,TGCGCCAGCAGACGCGGAGGGGGACTAGCGGAGACCCAGTACTTC,CASRRGGGLAETQYF